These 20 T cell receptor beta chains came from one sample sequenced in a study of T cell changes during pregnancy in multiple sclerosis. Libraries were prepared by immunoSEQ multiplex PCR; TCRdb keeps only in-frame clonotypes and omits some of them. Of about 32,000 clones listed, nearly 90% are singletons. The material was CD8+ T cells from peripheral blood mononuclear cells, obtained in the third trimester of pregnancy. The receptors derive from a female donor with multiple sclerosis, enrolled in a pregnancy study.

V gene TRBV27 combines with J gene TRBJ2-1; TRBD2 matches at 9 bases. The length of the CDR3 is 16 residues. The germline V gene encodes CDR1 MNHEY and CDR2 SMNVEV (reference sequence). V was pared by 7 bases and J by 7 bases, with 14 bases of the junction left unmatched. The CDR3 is CASTPASGINNNEQFF. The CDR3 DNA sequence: TGTGCCAGCACGCCGGCTAGCGGGATCAATAATAATGAGCAGTTCTTC.

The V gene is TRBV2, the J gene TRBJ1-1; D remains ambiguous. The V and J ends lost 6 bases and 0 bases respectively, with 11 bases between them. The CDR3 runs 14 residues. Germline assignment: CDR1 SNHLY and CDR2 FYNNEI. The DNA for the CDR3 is TGTGCCAGCAGCGCGAGCGATATGAACACTGAAGCTTTCTTT. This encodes CASSASDMNTEAFF.

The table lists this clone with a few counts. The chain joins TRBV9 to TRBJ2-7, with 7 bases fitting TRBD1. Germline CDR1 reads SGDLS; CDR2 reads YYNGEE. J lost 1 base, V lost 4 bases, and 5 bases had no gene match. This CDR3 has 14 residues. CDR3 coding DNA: TGTGCCAGCAGCTCTGGGACAGATTCCTACGAGCAGTACTTC. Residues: CASSSGTDSYEQYF.

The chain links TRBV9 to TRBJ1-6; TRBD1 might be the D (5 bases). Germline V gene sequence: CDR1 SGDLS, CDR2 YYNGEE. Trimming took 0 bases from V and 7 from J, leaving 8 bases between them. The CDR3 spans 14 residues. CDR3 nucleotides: TGTGCCAGCAGCGTAGTTGCAGGGAATTCACCCCTCCACTTT. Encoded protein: CASSVVAGNSPLHF.

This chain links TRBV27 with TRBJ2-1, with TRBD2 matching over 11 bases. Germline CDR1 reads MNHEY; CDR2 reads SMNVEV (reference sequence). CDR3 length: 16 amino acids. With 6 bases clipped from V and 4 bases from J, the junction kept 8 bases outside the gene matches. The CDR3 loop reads CASSRAGTSGYNEQFF. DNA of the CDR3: TGTGCCAGCAGCCGGGCAGGGACTAGCGGTTACAATGAGCAGTTCTTC.

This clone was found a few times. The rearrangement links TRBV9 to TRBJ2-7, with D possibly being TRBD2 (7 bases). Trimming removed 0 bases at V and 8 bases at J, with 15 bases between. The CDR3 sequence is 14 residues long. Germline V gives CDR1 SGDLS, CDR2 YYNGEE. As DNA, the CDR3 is TGTGCCAGCAGCGTAGGAGGGGGGGACGTCAAGCAGTACTTC. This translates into CASSVGGGDVKQYF.

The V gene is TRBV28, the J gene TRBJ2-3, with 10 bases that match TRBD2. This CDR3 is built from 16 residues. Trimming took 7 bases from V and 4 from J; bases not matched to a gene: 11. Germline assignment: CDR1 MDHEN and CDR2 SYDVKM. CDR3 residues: CASTLGLAGVADTQYF. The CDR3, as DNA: TGTGCCAGCACCCTAGGTCTAGCGGGAGTGGCAGATACGCAGTATTTT.

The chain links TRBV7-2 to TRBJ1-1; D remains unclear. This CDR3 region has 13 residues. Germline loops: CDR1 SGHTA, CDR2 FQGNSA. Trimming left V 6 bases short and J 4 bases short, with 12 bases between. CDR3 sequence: CASSFRSSTEAFF. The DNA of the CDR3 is TGTGCCAGCAGTTTCAGGTCCTCCACTGAAGCTTTCTTT.

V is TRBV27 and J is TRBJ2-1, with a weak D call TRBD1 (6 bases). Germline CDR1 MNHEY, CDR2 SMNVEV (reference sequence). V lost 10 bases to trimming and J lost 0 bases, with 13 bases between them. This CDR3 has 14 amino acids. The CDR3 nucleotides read TGTGCCACCTCGCTGGGGGCCTCCTACAATGAGCAGTTCTTC. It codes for CATSLGASYNEQFF.

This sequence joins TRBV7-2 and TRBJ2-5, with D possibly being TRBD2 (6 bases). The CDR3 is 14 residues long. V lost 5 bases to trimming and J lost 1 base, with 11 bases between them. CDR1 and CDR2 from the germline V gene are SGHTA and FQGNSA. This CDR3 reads CASSHGGVQETQYF. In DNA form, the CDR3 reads TGTGCCAGCAGCCACGGGGGAGTCCAAGAGACCCAGTACTTC.

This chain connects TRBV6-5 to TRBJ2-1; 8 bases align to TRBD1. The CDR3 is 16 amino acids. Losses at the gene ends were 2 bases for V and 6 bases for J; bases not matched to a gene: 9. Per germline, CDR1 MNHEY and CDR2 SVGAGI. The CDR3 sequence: CASSYAGTGNLNEQFF. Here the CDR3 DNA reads TGTGCCAGCAGTTACGCCGGGACAGGCAATCTCAATGAGCAGTTCTTC.

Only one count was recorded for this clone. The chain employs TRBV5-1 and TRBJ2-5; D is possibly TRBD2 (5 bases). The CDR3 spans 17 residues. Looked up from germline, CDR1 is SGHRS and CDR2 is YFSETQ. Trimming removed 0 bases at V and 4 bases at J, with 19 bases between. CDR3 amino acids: CASSLVPGPRAIETQYF. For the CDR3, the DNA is TGCGCCAGCAGCTTGGTTCCTGGACCGAGGGCTATAGAGACCCAGTACTTC.

The CDR3 nucleotides are TGTGCCAGCAGCTCGGGAGACTTTGGGGGCACTGAAGCTTTCTTT. Its protein is CASSSGDFGGTEAFF. The chain is built from TRBV5-4 and TRBJ1-1, with D tentatively TRBD1 (5 bases). The CDR3 length is 15 residues. Trimming cost V 3 bases and J 4 bases, with 16 bases left between them. The germline gives CDR1 SGHNT, CDR2 YYREEE (reference sequence).

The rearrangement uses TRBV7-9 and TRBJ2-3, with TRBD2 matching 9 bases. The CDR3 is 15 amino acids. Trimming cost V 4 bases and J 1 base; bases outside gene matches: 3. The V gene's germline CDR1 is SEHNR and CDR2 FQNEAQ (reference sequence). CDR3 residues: CASSSREGRTDTQYF. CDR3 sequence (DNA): TGTGCCAGCAGCTCGCGGGAGGGCCGCACAGATACGCAGTATTTT. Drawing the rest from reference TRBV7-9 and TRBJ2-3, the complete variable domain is DTGVSQNPRHKITKRGQNVTFRCDPISEHNRLYWYRQTLGQGPEFLTYFQNEAQLEKSRLLSDRFSAERPKGSFSTLEIQRTEQGDSAMYLCASSSREGRTDTQYFGPGTRLTVL.

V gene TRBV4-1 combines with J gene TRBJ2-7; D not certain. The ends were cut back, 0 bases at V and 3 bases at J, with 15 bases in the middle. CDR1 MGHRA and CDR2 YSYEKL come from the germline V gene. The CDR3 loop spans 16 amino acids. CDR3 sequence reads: CASSQDFSLSNYEQYF. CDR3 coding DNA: TGCGCCAGCAGCCAAGATTTTAGTCTATCCAACTACGAGCAGTACTTC.

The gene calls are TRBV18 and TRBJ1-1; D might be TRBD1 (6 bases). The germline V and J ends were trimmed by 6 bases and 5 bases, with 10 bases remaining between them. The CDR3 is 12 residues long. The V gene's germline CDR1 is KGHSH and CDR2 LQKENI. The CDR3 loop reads CASSDTGTEAFF. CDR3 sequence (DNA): TGTGCCAGCTCGGATACAGGGACTGAAGCTTTCTTT.

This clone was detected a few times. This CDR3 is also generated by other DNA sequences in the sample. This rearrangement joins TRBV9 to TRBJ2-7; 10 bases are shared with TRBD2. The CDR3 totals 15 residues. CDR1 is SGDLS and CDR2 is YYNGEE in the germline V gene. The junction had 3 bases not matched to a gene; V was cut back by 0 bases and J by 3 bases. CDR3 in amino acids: CASSVGSSGGYEQYF. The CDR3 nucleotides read TGTGCCAGCAGCGTAGGTTCTAGCGGGGGCTACGAGCAGTACTTC.

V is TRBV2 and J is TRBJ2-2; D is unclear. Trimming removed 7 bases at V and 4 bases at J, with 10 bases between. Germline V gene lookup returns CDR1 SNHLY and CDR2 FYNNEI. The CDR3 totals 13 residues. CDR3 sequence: CASTRGSTGELFF. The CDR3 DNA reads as TGTGCCAGCACCAGAGGTTCCACCGGGGAGCTGTTTTTT.

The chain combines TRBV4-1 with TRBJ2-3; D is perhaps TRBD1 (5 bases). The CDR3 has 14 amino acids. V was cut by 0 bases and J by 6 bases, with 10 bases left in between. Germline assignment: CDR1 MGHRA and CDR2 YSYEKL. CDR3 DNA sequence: TGCGCCAGCAGCCAAGATGGGGCACGGGATACGCAGTATTTT. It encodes CASSQDGARDTQYF.

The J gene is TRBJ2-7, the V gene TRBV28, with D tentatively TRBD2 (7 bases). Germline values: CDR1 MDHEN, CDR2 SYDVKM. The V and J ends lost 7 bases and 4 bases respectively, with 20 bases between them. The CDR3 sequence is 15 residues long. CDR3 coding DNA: TGTGCCAGCAACCTAGGGGGGGTGCTGGGGTACGAGCAGTACTTC. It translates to CASNLGGVLGYEQYF.